Listed here are 2 T cell receptor beta chains from one sample, sequenced in a study of identical twins. TCRdb recomputed calls from the 5' RACE reads with MiXCR, one row per CDR3 protein. The sample contains fewer than 800,000 distinct CDR3 sequences, about 7.6% of which appear only once. This sample was also put to use in a study of yellow fever vaccine responses in identical twins.

The sequencing input was PBMCs. All receptors come from a woman under 30 in good health.

Many counts were recorded for this clonotype. The rearrangement joins TRBV5-1 to TRBJ2-5; no clear D. With 0 bases removed from V and 1 base from J, the gap between germline ends came to 10 bases. Germline V lookup: CDR1 SGHRS, CDR2 YFSETQ. This CDR3 is 15 amino acids long. CDR3 sequence: CASSLALAGQETQYF. CDR3 coding DNA: TGCGCCAGCAGCTTGGCCTTGGCAGGCCAAGAGACCCAGTACTTC.

This clonotype occurred many times. This rearrangement joins TRBV12-3 or TRBV12-4 to TRBJ2-4; no definite D call. The CDR3 extends over 12 amino acids. Trimming pared 3 bases from V and 11 bases from J, leaving 11 bases between. The CDR3 sequence: CASSFSPPFQYF. The CDR3 region has the DNA TGTGCCAGCAGTTTCTCGCCGCCGTTTCAGTACTTC.